This is a list of T cell receptor beta chains from one sample in a study of blood T cell repertoires in COVID-19. The assay was immunoSEQ multiplex PCR, and TCRdb's table has in-frame clones only and misses some. The profile shows almost 250,000 clones, about 87% of them singletons. The sample was PBMCs or T cells enriched from blood (not recorded which). These receptors originate from a woman aged 50 to 65 who had recovered from COVID-19. Both conserved end residues are part of each CDR3. The D gene is left open where the match is weak. Some rows have no size entry. The others give once, few or many, or a class for an expanded clone.

cdr3_aa: CASSWTSSANQPQHF
cdr3_nt: TGTGCCAGCAGTTGGACATCTTCAGCAAATCAGCCCCAGCATTTT
v_call: TRBV28
d_call: .
clone_size: .
j_call: TRBJ1-5

cdr3_aa: CASSLLSPRGTTDTQYF
cdr3_nt: TGTGCCAGCAGTTTATTAAGCCCCCGGGGGACGACAGATACGCAGTATTTT
v_call: TRBV27
d_call: .
clone_size: .
j_call: TRBJ2-3

cdr3_aa: CASSSERTGELFF
cdr3_nt: TGTGCCAGCAGCTCAGAGAGGACCGGGGAGCTGTTTTTT
v_call: TRBV11-3
d_call: .
clone_size: .
j_call: TRBJ2-2

cdr3_aa: CASSAGTSGPRNEQFF
cdr3_nt: TGTGCCAGCAGCGCCGGTACTAGCGGGCCTCGCAATGAGCAGTTCTTC
v_call: TRBV5-4
d_call: TRBD2
clone_size: .
j_call: TRBJ2-1

cdr3_aa: CASSKQGLEAFF
cdr3_nt: TGTGCCAGCAGCAAGCAGGGGCTTGAAGCTTTCTTT
v_call: TRBV11-2
d_call: .
clone_size: .
j_call: TRBJ1-1

cdr3_aa: CASSLTRVLVTSGIANEQFF
cdr3_nt: TGTGCCAGCTCGCTCACCAGGGTATTGGTAACTAGCGGGATTGCAAATGAGCAGTTCTTC
v_call: TRBV18
d_call: TRBD2
clone_size: .
j_call: TRBJ2-1

cdr3_aa: CASSPLSMGLAEQFF
cdr3_nt: TGTGCCAGCTCACCACTATCCATGGGACTAGCGGAGCAGTTCTTC
v_call: TRBV18
d_call: TRBD2
clone_size: .
j_call: TRBJ2-1

cdr3_aa: CASSPPGVVSSYNEQFF
cdr3_nt: TGTGCCAGCAGTCCCCCGGGGGTGGTAAGCTCCTACAATGAGCAGTTCTTC
v_call: TRBV27
d_call: .
clone_size: .
j_call: TRBJ2-1

cdr3_aa: CASSLASDINEQYF
cdr3_nt: TGCGCCAGCAGCTTGGCCAGTGACATCAACGAGCAGTACTTC
v_call: TRBV5-1
d_call: .
clone_size: .
j_call: TRBJ2-7

cdr3_aa: CASSQLETRKHNEQFF
cdr3_nt: TGTGCCAGCAGCCAATTGGAGACCCGTAAACACAATGAGCAGTTCTTC
v_call: TRBV14
d_call: .
clone_size: .
j_call: TRBJ2-1

cdr3_aa: CASRQGNTEAFF
cdr3_nt: TGTGCCAGCCGACAGGGTAACACTGAAGCTTTCTTT
v_call: TRBV6-5
d_call: TRBD1
clone_size: .
j_call: TRBJ1-1

cdr3_aa: CASSQVLIDSPLHF
cdr3_nt: TGCGCCAGCAGCCAGGTCCTAATTGATTCACCCCTCCACTTT
v_call: TRBV4-1
d_call: .
clone_size: once
j_call: TRBJ1-6

cdr3_aa: CASSSDRASSYEQYF
cdr3_nt: TGCGCCAGCTCCTCAGACAGGGCCAGCTCCTACGAGCAGTACTTC
v_call: TRBV5-1
d_call: TRBD1
clone_size: .
j_call: TRBJ2-7

cdr3_aa: CASRRPEDYTGELFF
cdr3_nt: TGTGCCAGCAGACGACCTGAAGACTACACCGGGGAGCTGTTTTTT
v_call: TRBV6-5
d_call: .
clone_size: .
j_call: TRBJ2-2

cdr3_aa: CAWSVRKEGGAGYTF
cdr3_nt: TGTGCCTGGAGTGTCCGGAAGGAGGGGGGGGCTGGCTACACCTTC
v_call: TRBV30
d_call: .
clone_size: once
j_call: TRBJ1-2

cdr3_aa: CAISDPDRGVEQFF
cdr3_nt: TGTGCCATCAGTGATCCGGACAGGGGCGTCGAGCAGTTCTTC
v_call: TRBV10-3
d_call: TRBD1
clone_size: few
j_call: TRBJ2-1

cdr3_aa: CASSYQGEQYF
cdr3_nt: TGTGCCAGCAGCTACCAGGGGGAGCAGTACTTC
v_call: TRBV5-6
d_call: .
clone_size: .
j_call: TRBJ2-7

cdr3_aa: CASSQAIAGYSGNTIYF
cdr3_nt: TGCGCCAGCAGCCAAGCAATTGCGGGATACTCTGGAAACACCATATATTTT
v_call: TRBV4-1
d_call: .
clone_size: .
j_call: TRBJ1-3

cdr3_aa: CASSVSGPTYEQYF
cdr3_nt: TGCGCCAGCAGCGTTAGCGGACCGACCTACGAGCAGTACTTC
v_call: TRBV5-1
d_call: .
clone_size: once
j_call: TRBJ2-7